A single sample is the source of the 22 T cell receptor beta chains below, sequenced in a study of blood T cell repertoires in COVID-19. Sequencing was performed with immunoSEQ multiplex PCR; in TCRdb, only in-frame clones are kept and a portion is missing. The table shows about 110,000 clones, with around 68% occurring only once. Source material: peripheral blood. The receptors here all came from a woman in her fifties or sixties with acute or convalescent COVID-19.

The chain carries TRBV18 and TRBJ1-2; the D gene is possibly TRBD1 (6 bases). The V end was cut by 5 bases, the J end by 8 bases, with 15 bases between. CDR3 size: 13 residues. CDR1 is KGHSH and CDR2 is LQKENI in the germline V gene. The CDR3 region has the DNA TGTGCCAGCTCAGCAACGAACAGGGACGGCTACACCTTC. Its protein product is CASSATNRDGYTF.

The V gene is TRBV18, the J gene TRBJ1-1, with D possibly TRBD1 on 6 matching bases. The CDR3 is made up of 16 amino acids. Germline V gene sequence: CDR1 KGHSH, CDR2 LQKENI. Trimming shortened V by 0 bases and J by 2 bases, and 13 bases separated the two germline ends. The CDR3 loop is CASSPPGGGQNTEAFF. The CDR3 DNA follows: TGTGCCAGCTCACCACCGGGTGGGGGCCAAAACACTGAAGCTTTCTTT.

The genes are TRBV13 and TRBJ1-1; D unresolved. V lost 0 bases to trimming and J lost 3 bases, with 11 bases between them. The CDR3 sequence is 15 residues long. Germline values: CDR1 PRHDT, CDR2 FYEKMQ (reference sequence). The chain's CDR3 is CASSLGGYGYTEAFF. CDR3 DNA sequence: TGTGCCAGCAGCTTAGGCGGGTATGGGTACACTGAAGCTTTCTTT.

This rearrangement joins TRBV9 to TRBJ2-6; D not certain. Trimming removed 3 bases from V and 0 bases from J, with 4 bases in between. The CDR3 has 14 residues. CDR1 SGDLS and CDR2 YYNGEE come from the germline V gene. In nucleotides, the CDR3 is TGTGCCAGCAGCGAGAGCTCTGGGGCCAACGTCCTGACTTTC. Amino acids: CASSESSGANVLTF.

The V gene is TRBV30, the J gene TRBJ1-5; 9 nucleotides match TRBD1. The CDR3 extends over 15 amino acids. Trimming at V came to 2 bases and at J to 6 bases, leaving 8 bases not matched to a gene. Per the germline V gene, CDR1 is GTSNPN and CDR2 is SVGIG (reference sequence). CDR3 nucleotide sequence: TGTGCCTGGAGTTTAGAACAGGGGGCGGGTCAGCCCCAGCATTTT. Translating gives CAWSLEQGAGQPQHF. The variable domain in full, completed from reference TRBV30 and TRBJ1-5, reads SQTIHQWPATLVQPVGSPLSLECTVEGTSNPNLYWYRQAAGRGLQLLFYSVGIGQISSEVPQNLSASRPQDRQFILSSKKLLLSDSGFYLCAWSLEQGAGQPQHFGDGTRLSIL.

CDR3 sequence reads: CASTTGVSGNTIYF. The CDR3 coding sequence is TGTGCCAGCACCACGGGGGTCTCTGGAAACACCATATATTTT. The V gene is TRBV7-3, the J gene TRBJ1-3; TRBD1 is a possible D gene (5 bases). Germline V gene lookup returns CDR1 SGHTA and CDR2 FQGTGA. Between the trimmed V and J ends, which lost 7 bases and 0 bases, there was a span of 10 bases. The CDR3 spans 14 residues.

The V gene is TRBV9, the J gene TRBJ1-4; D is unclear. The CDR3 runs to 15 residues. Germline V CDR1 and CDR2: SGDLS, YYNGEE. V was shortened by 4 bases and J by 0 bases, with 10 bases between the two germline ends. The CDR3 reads CASSLTAATNEKLFF. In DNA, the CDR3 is TGTGCCAGCAGCTTAACAGCTGCAACTAATGAAAAACTGTTTTTT.

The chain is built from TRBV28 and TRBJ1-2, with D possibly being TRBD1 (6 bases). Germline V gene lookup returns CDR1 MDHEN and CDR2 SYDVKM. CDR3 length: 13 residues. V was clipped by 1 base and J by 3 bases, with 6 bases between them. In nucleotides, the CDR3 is TGTGCCAGCAGTTTATCAGGGGACTATGGCTACACCTTC. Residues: CASSLSGDYGYTF.

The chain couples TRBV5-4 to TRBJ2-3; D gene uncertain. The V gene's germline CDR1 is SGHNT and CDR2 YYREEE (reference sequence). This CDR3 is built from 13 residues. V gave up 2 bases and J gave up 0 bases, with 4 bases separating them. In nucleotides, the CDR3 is TGTGCCAGCAGCTTCCCTAGCACAGATACGCAGTATTTT. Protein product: CASSFPSTDTQYF. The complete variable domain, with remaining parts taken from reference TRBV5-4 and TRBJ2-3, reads ETGVTQSPTHLIKTRGQQVTLRCSSQSGHNTVSWYQQALGQGPQFIFQYYREEENGRGNFPPRFSGLQFPNYSSELNVNALELDDSALYLCASSFPSTDTQYFGPGTRLTVL.

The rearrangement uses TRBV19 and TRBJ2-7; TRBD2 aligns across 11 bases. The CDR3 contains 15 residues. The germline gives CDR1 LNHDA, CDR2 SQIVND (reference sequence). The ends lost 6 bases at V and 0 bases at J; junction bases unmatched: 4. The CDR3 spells CASSLLAGDSYEQYF. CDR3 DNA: TGTGCCAGTAGCTTACTAGCGGGGGACTCCTACGAGCAGTACTTC.

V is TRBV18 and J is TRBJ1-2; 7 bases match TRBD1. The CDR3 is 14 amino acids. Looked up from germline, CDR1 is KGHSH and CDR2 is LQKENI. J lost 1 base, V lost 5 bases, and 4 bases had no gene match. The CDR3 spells CASSADRVNYGYTF. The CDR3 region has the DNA TGTGCCAGCTCAGCAGACAGGGTTAACTATGGCTACACCTTC.

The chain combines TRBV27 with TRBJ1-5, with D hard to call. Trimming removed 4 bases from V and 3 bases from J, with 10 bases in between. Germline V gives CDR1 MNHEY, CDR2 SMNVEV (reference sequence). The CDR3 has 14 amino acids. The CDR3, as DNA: TGTGCCAGCAGTTCGTCAGGCCTCAATCAGCCCCAGCATTTT. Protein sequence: CASSSSGLNQPQHF.

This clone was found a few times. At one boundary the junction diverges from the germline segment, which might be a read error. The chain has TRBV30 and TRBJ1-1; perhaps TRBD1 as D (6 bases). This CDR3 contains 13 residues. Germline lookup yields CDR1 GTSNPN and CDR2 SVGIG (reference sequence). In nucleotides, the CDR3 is TGTGCCTGGAGCGGTACAGGGAACCCTGAAGCTTTCTTT. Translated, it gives CAWSGTGNPEAFF.

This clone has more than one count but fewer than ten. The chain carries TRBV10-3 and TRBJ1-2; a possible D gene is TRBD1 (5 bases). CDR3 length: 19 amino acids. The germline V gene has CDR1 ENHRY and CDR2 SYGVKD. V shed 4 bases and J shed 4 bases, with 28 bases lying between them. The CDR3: CAISGYQGYGAGSSYGYTF. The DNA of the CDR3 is TGTGCCATCAGTGGATACCAGGGATACGGGGCGGGGTCCTCCTATGGCTACACCTTC.

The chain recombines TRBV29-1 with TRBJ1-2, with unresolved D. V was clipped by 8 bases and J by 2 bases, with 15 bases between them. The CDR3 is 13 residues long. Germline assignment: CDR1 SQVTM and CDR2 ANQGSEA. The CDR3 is CSIIPGVNYGYTF. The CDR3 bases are TGCAGCATCATACCGGGAGTCAACTATGGCTACACCTTC.

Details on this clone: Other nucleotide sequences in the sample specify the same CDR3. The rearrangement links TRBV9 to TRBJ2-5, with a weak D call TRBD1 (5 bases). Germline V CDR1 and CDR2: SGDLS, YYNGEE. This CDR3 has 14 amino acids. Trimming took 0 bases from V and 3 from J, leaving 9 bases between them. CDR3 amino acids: CASSVGPREETQYF. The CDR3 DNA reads TGTGCCAGCAGCGTAGGTCCCAGGGAAGAGACCCAGTACTTC.

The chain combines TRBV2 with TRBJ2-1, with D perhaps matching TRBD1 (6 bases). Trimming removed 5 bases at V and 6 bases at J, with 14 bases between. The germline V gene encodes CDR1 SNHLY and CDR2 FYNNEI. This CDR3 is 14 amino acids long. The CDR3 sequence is CASSYQQGLNEQFF. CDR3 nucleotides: TGTGCCAGCAGTTATCAACAGGGTCTCAATGAGCAGTTCTTC.

The DNA of the CDR3 is TGTGCCAGCAGGGGGGCCTCCGCGCAGACCCAGTACTTC. As protein: CASRGASAQTQYF. The rearrangement uses TRBV6-1 and TRBJ2-5, with D perhaps matching TRBD1 (6 bases). Germline CDR1 MNHNS, CDR2 SASEGT. With 6 bases removed from V and 6 bases from J, the gap between germline ends came to 14 bases. This CDR3 has 13 residues.

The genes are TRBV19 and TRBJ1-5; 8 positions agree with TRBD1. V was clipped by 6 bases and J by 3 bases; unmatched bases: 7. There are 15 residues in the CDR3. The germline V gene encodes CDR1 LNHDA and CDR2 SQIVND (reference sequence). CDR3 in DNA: TGTGCCAGTAGGCTAAACAGGGGGGTCAATCAGCCCCAGCATTTT. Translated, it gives CASRLNRGVNQPQHF.

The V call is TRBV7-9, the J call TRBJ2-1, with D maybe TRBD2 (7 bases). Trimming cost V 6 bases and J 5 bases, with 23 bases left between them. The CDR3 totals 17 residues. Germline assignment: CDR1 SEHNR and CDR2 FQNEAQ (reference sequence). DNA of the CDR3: TGTGCCAGCAGTGAGCTTGGGGGGGCCCGCGGACACAATGAGCAGTTCTTC. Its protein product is CASSELGGARGHNEQFF.

The CDR3 loop reads CSASGNLAGGPSQYF. For the CDR3, the DNA is TGCAGTGCTAGTGGAAATCTAGCGGGGGGTCCTTCGCAGTACTTC. This chain uses TRBV20-1 with TRBJ2-7, with 11 bases lining up with TRBD2. The CDR3 is 15 amino acids. Germline-derived CDR1 and CDR2 are DFQATT and SNEGSKA (reference sequence). Trimming took 3 bases from V and 9 from J; bases not matched to a gene: 13.

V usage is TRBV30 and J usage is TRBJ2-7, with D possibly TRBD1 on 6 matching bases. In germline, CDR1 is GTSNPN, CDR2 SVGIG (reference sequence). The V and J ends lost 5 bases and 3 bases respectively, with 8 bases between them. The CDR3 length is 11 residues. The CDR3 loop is CAWGQFYEQYF. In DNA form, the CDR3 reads TGTGCCTGGGGACAGTTCTACGAGCAGTACTTC.